These 2 T cell receptor beta chains were all obtained from the same sample, sequenced in a study of blood T cell repertoires in COVID-19. This table comes from immunoSEQ multiplex PCR, and its TCRdb copy is limited to in-frame clones, with some not included. Of 250,000 to 300,000 clones listed, approximately 90% are singletons. Sequencing was done on a sample of peripheral blood. These receptors came from a woman aged 40 to 50 with acute or convalescent COVID-19.

The V and J genes are TRBV7-2 and TRBJ1-2, with TRBD1 matching 7 bases. The CDR3 runs to 14 residues. Losses at the gene ends were 1 base for V and 1 base for J; bases not matched to a gene: 0. Germline V gene sequence: CDR1 SGHTA, CDR2 FQGNSA. The CDR3 DNA follows: TGTGCCAGCAGCTTAGGGGACAGTAACTATGGCTACACCTTC. Its translation: CASSLGDSNYGYTF.

The chain uses TRBV19 and TRBJ1-2; 9 bases are shared with TRBD1. The CDR3 has 19 amino acids. Germline V gene lookup returns CDR1 LNHDA and CDR2 SQIVND (reference sequence). With V trimmed by 4 bases and J by 0 bases, 15 bases remained unmatched. The CDR3 coding sequence is TGTGCCAGTAGTACCCGCGCCGGGACAGGGACTATAACTAACTATGGCTACACCTTC. As protein: CASSTRAGTGTITNYGYTF.